These 17 T cell receptor beta chains originate from one sample sequenced in a study of tumor-infiltrating lymphocytes in primary liver carcinoma. A constant-region primer served to make TCR beta cDNA from about 0.45 ug total RNA. ARM-PCR, slightly modified, supplied the TCR beta libraries through three nested multiplex PCR rounds. PCR rounds one and two used TRBV1-TRBV30 forward primers with a C-beta reverse primer for approximately 10 cycles each. MiXCR was run by TCRdb on the multiplex PCR reads, yielding one entry per CDR3 protein. Of tens of thousands of distinct CDR3 sequences listed, 80% were seen once; the top ten hold less than 40%. Unsorted bulk tissue (roughly 19-30 mg) underwent RNA and DNA co-extraction. The specimen was liver tumor tissue from sampling region 2. Subset in this sample: tumor region T2, inferior pole. Receptors originate from a woman in her 30s with primary liver carcinoma and hepatitis B virus infection.

The gene calls are TRBV6-6 and TRBJ1-5; D gene uncertain. TRBJ2-3 matches the DNA end more closely, so the J call is doubtful. This CDR3 is built from 16 residues. The V gene's germline CDR1 is MNHNY and CDR2 SVGAGI (reference sequence). The CDR3 nucleotides read TGTGCCAGCAGTTACCGAGTAGAACATAGCAATCAGCCCCAGTATTTT. Protein sequence: CASSYRVEHSNQPQYF.

The CDR3 DNA is TGTGCCTGGAGGGTTAGCGGGAGATTCGTCGTC. The encoded protein is CAWRVSGRFVV. The chain carries TRBV30 and TRBJ2-7; 9 bases map to TRBD2. Germline CDR1 GTSNPN, CDR2 SVGIG (reference sequence). The CDR3 length is 11 residues.

Concerning this clonotype: At one boundary the junction diverges from the germline segment, which might be a read error. J is TRBJ2-1 and V is TRBV4-3; TRBD2 matches 9 bases. CDR1 LGHNA and CDR2 YSLEER come from the germline V gene. The CDR3 totals 16 residues. The CDR3 DNA is TGCGCCAGGAGCCAAAACGTAGCGGGAGCCAGAGATGAACAATTCTTC. As protein: CARSQNVAGARDEQFF.

This clonotype appeared once. Given the absence of the conserved phenylalanine or tryptophan at the CDR3 end, a read error is likely. The V and J genes are TRBV19 and TRBJ1-5; 7 nucleotides match TRBD1. Germline CDR1 is LNHDA and CDR2 is SQIVND (reference sequence). The CDR3 has 13 amino acids. For the CDR3, the DNA is TGTGCCAGTACCCAGGGGGAAAATCGGCCCCAGCATTTA. Residues: CASTQGENRPQHL.

Comment on this clonotype: This likely comes from a read error, as the CDR3 has no conserved phenylalanine or tryptophan at its end. The V call is TRBV14, the J call TRBJ2-1; D gene unclear. This CDR3 is 11 amino acids long. Germline CDR1 is SGHDN and CDR2 is FVKESK. CDR3 bases: TGTGCCAGCAACCAACGCAATGAGCAGTTCCTC. It translates to CASNQRNEQFL.

A word on this clonotype: A read error may account for a junction end that differs from germline. The chain is built from TRBV13 and TRBJ1-1; D may be TRBD1 (5 bases). The CDR3 is made up of 17 amino acids. Germline-derived CDR1 and CDR2 are PRHDT and FYEKMQ (reference sequence). CDR3: CAGSLGGIGIGGTEAFF. In nucleotides, the CDR3 is TGTGCCGGCAGTTTAGGAGGGATTGGTATTGGGGGCACTGAAGCTTTCTTT.

This clonotype was seen a single time. At one end, the junction sequence differs from germline, possibly due to a read error. This chain uses TRBV29-1 with TRBJ1-1; the D is unclear. The germline gives CDR1 SQVTM, CDR2 ANQGSEA. The CDR3 runs 12 residues. CDR3 DNA sequence: TGTAGCGTCGAGAGAGGGAACACTGAAGCTTTCTTT. Translating it yields CSVERGNTEAFF. The full variable domain, completed using reference TRBV29-1 and TRBJ1-1, is SAVISQKPSRDICQRGTSLTIQCQVDSQVTMMFWYRQQPGQSLTLIATANQGSEATYESGFVIDKFPISRPNLTFSTLTVSNMSPEDSSIYLCSVERGNTEAFFGQGTRLTVV.

On this clonotype itself: A junction boundary mismatches the germline segment, possibly from a read error. This chain links TRBV11-2 with TRBJ1-1; D uncertain. CDR1 and CDR2 (germline): SGHAT, FQNNGV. CDR3 length: 14 residues. The CDR3 DNA reads as TGTGCCAGCAGGTATACAGTGGGGATGGCTGAAGCCTTCTTT. Protein product: CASRYTVGMAEAFF. Supplemented by reference TRBV11-2 and TRBJ1-1, the full variable domain reads EAGVAQSPRYKIIEKRQSVAFWCNPISGHATLYWYQQILGQGPKLLIQFQNNGVVDDSQLPKDRFSAERLKGVDSTLKIQPAKLEDSAVYLCASRYTVGMAEAFFGQGTRLTVV.

This clonotype has only one observation. A read error may produce the germline difference seen at one junction end. The genes are TRBV14 and TRBJ2-1; tentative D call: TRBD2 (6 bases). CDR1 and CDR2 (germline): SGHDN, FVKESK. The CDR3 is 14 residues long. This chain's CDR3 is CVSSQDAGYNEQFF. In DNA, the CDR3 is TGTGTCAGCAGCCAAGATGCGGGGTACAATGAGCAGTTCTTC.

About this clonotype: Its ends do not fully match the called genes, so a read error is possible. The V and J genes are TRBV4-2 and TRBJ2-7, with 10 bases matching TRBD1. Germline V lookup: CDR1 LGHNA, CDR2 YNFKEQ. This CDR3 is built from 18 residues. DNA for the CDR3: TGTGTCAGCAGCCAGGAACACCTAGGACAGGGGGGACCGCGCGTGCAATACTTC. Residues: CVSSQEHLGQGGPRVQYF.

As regards this clonotype: Being one base from a much bigger clone, this may be a read error. The conserved phenylalanine or tryptophan is not found at the CDR3 terminus, so this likely reflects a read error. The chain couples TRBV5-1 to TRBJ2-7; 8 nucleotides line up with TRBD2. Germline CDR1 is SGHRS and CDR2 is YFSETQ. The CDR3 runs to 15 residues. J gave up 2 bases and V 3 bases, and 7 bases lay outside the gene matches. The CDR3 region is CASSSSSGDTYEQYL. In DNA, the CDR3 is TGCGCCAGCAGCTCTAGTAGCGGGGATACCTACGAGCAGTACCTC.

This clonotype was seen a single time. The junction departs from the called germline gene at one end, perhaps through a read error. The V call is TRBV4-2, the J call TRBJ2-7, with TRBD1 identical over 8 bases. Germline V gene sequence: CDR1 LGHNA, CDR2 YNFKEQ. This CDR3 is built from 15 residues. The chain's CDR3 is CASSQDWTGSYEQCF. The CDR3 DNA is TGTGCCAGCAGCCAGGACTGGACAGGGTCTTATGAGCAGTGCTTC.

As to this clonotype: A read error may account for a junction end that differs from germline. The chain combines TRBV29-1 with TRBJ2-7; no reliable D call. The CDR3 spans 13 residues. Per the germline V gene, CDR1 is SQVTM and CDR2 is ANQGSEA. The CDR3 DNA reads TGCAGCGTTGAACATGGGTCCATCCCCCTACGGGACTTC. Protein product: CSVEHGSIPLRDF.

With regard to this clonotype: Since no conserved phenylalanine or tryptophan closes the CDR3, a read error is the likely cause. V is TRBV4-2 and J is TRBJ2-7; 10 bases agree with TRBD1. CDR3 length: 18 amino acids. The germline V gene has CDR1 LGHNA and CDR2 YNFKEQ. V shed 3 bases, J shed 8 bases, and the junction held 19 bases outside the gene matches. The CDR3 DNA is TGTGCCAGCAGCCAGGAACGCCTAGGACAGGGGGGACCGCGCAAGCAGTACTTA. Translated: CASSQERLGQGGPRKQYL.

Within the sample, this clonotype is medium-sized. V usage is TRBV29-1 and J usage is TRBJ1-2; D may be TRBD1 (6 bases). Trimming took 4 bases from V and 7 from J, leaving 19 bases between them. Germline CDR1 is SQVTM and CDR2 is ANQGSEA. The CDR3 sequence is 14 residues long. The CDR3 region is CSVVRTVNLGGYTF. The CDR3 DNA is TGCAGCGTTGTTAGGACAGTGAACTTGGGTGGCTACACCTTC.

The chain carries TRBV6-2 or TRBV6-3 and TRBJ2-7; 14 bases match TRBD2. Per germline, CDR1 MNHEY and CDR2 SVGEGT. The CDR3 is 15 residues long. V lost 6 bases, J lost 4 bases, and 5 bases stayed unmatched. The DNA of the CDR3 is TGTGCCAGCAGCTCCGGGACTAGCGGGAGATACGAGCAGTACTTC. Protein: CASSSGTSGRYEQYF.

As concerns this clonotype: Germline and junction disagree at one end, which may indicate a read error. This sequence joins TRBV5-4 and TRBJ1-2; D gene uncertain. Per germline, CDR1 SGHNT and CDR2 YYREEE (reference sequence). This CDR3 is 13 amino acids long. CDR3 in amino acids: CASSSFHDYGYTF. Here the CDR3 DNA reads TGCGCCAGCAGCTCATTCCACGATTATGGCTACACCTTC.